Sequencing of this T cell receptor (beta chain) was carried out in a study of CD4+ T cells in melanoma. General observations from the study: A reported correlation linked neoantigen-specific CD4+ T cells to CD8+, macrophage and B cell function. Reportedly, melanoma neoantigen-specific CD4+ T cells showed varied differentiation states.

CDR3 length: 15 amino acids. The germline CDR1 and CDR2 sequences are SGHDT and YYEEEE. The germline V and J ends were trimmed by 3 bases and 2 bases, with 12 bases remaining between them. A remark on this clone: Its antigen remains unidentified.

Using immunoSEQ multiplex PCR, the repertoire was profiled, and TCRdb retains in-frame clones only, with some absent. The sample has roughly 110,000 clones, around 92% seen once. The origin of this receptor is a human donor with melanoma. J is TRBJ1-5 and V is TRBV5-6; unclear D gene. Sample: peripheral blood. CDR3 protein: CASSSRNIRNQPQHF. The CDR3 DNA reads TGTGCCAGCAGCTCCCGGAACATACGCAATCAGCCCCAGCATTTT.